These 24 T cell receptor beta chains share one sample of origin, sequenced in a study of T cells in Graves' hyperthyroidism and ophthalmopathy. The TCR beta CDR3 regions underwent amplification using RNA transcripts as the source. HTBI primers were employed in a first-round RT-PCR of the TCR CDR3. Via MiXCR, TCRdb re-called the multiplex PCR reads, giving one row per CDR3 protein. Here the sample spans some 770,000 distinct CDR3 sequences, less than 20% being singletons. Specimen: blood. The receptors here all came from a man in his late teens or twenties with Graves' hyperthyroidism.

This clonotype was counted only a few times. The chain links TRBV12-3 or TRBV12-4 to TRBJ1-3, with 8 positions matching TRBD1. The V gene end was trimmed by 2 bases and the J gene end by 3 bases; junction bases not matched to a gene: 6. The length of the CDR3 is 16 residues. The CDR3 protein is CASSLLGQGYGNTIYF. CDR3 DNA sequence: TGTGCCAGCAGTTTACTTGGACAGGGTTATGGAAACACCATATATTTT.

At least ten counts were recorded for this clonotype. V gene TRBV2 combines with J gene TRBJ2-5, with D perhaps given as TRBD1 or TRBD2 (5 bases each). Germline lookup yields CDR1 SNHLY and CDR2 FYNNEI. V dropped 4 bases and J dropped 2 bases, with 17 bases sitting between them. This CDR3 region has 16 residues. CDR3 sequence reads: CASSALLGTSQETQYF. The CDR3 nucleotides are TGTGCCAGCAGTGCCCTCTTAGGGACGTCACAAGAGACCCAGTACTTC.

This clonotype was seen ten or more times. V usage is TRBV7-9 and J usage is TRBJ2-5; D is ambiguous. Germline V gives CDR1 SEHNR, CDR2 FQNEAQ (reference sequence). V lost 4 bases to trimming and J lost 2 bases, with 8 bases between them. CDR3 size: 13 residues. The DNA for the CDR3 is TGTGCCAGCAGCTCCTCGGTACAAGAGACCCAGTACTTC. Protein: CASSSSVQETQYF.

The chain employs TRBV10-3 and TRBJ2-7; 7 bases align to TRBD1. The V gene end was trimmed by 2 bases and the J gene end by 1 base; junction bases not matched to a gene: 8. The CDR3 totals 16 residues. CDR1 is ENHRY and CDR2 is SYGVKD in the germline V gene. This chain's CDR3 is CAISEPHKDRSYEQYF. Written as DNA, the CDR3 is TGTGCCATCAGTGAGCCTCACAAGGACAGGTCCTACGAGCAGTACTTC.

This clonotype has just a few counts. The DNA of the CDR3 is TGTGCCAGCAGCGTAGCAGGGGACAGGGGCGACGAGCAGTACTTC. It codes for CASSVAGDRGDEQYF. The chain couples TRBV9 to TRBJ2-7, with TRBD1 identical over 10 bases. The CDR3 loop spans 15 amino acids. The V gene's germline CDR1 is SGDLS and CDR2 YYNGEE. After removal of 0 bases from V and 5 bases from J, the junction contained 5 bases not matched to a gene.

This sequence joins TRBV19 and TRBJ1-4; D unclear. The length of the CDR3 is 12 residues. Germline assignment: CDR1 LNHDA and CDR2 SQIVND (reference sequence). V was trimmed by 6 bases and J by 6 bases, leaving 8 bases between them. The CDR3 DNA sequence: TGTGCCAGTAGAAGGAGGGATGAAAAACTGTTTTTT. Protein: CASRRRDEKLFF.

The chain employs TRBV20-1 and TRBJ2-7; D possibly corresponds to TRBD2 (6 bases). Germline loops: CDR1 DFQATT, CDR2 SNEGSKA (reference sequence). The V gene lost 3 bases and the J gene lost 1 base, with 13 bases spanning the gap. The CDR3 runs to 14 residues. The CDR3 here is CSARRRESSYEQYF. The DNA of the CDR3 is TGCAGTGCTAGGAGGCGGGAATCTTCCTACGAGCAGTACTTC.

This clonotype appeared a few times. The rearrangement links TRBV29-1 to TRBJ2-1; TRBD1 aligns across 11 bases. Germline V gene data show CDR1 as SQVTM and CDR2 as ANQGSEA. The CDR3 contains 14 residues. V trimming: 4 bases; J trimming: 10 bases; junction bases outside the gene matches: 9. CDR3 bases: TGCAGCGTTGGATCCGGGACAGGGGGATGGGAGCAGTTCTTC. This encodes CSVGSGTGGWEQFF.

A few counts support this clonotype. The V gene is TRBV19, the J gene TRBJ1-1; tentatively, D is TRBD1 (5 bases). Germline CDR1 LNHDA, CDR2 SQIVND (reference sequence). With 7 bases removed from V and 0 bases from J, the gap between germline ends came to 15 bases. The CDR3 runs 15 residues. The CDR3 DNA sequence: TGTGCCAGTACCCCACCGGGGGGTATGAACACTGAAGCTTTCTTT. It translates to CASTPPGGMNTEAFF.

The chain joins TRBV6-2 or TRBV6-3 to TRBJ2-3, with D unclear. CDR1 is MNHEY, CDR2 SVGEGT, per germline. The CDR3 has 14 amino acids. V lost 1 base and J lost 3, with 8 bases in between. DNA for the CDR3: TGTGCCAGCAGTTACTATTCTAGGACAGATACGCAGTATTTT. Translating it yields CASSYYSRTDTQYF.

This chain connects TRBV5-1 to TRBJ2-1; D might be TRBD2 (5 bases). The ends were cut back, 5 bases at V and 2 bases at J, with 11 bases in the middle. Germline V lookup: CDR1 SGHRS, CDR2 YFSETQ. This CDR3 is built from 14 residues. CDR3 protein: CASRESSAYNEQFF. In nucleotides, the CDR3 is TGCGCCAGCAGGGAGAGTAGCGCCTACAATGAGCAGTTCTTC. The variable domain in full, with the rest retrieved from reference TRBV5-1 and TRBJ2-1, is KAGVTQTPRYLIKTRGQQVTLSCSPISGHRSVSWYQQTPGQGLQFLFEYFSETQRNKGNFPGRFSGRQFSNSRSEMNVSTLELGDSALYLCASRESSAYNEQFFGPGTRLTVL.

This clonotype has more than one count but fewer than ten. The chain links TRBV29-1 to TRBJ2-5, with unresolved D. V lost 4 bases and J 4 bases, leaving 13 bases between the germline ends. The CDR3 is 13 amino acids. The V gene's germline CDR1 is SQVTM and CDR2 ANQGSEA. The CDR3 reads CSVANSWGETQYF. DNA for the CDR3: TGCAGCGTTGCTAACAGTTGGGGAGAGACCCAGTACTTC.

This clonotype came up many times. The rearrangement links TRBV27 to TRBJ1-6, with a tentative D call TRBD1 (5 bases). CDR1 MNHEY and CDR2 SMNVEV come from the germline V gene (reference sequence). The CDR3 sequence is 15 residues long. Trimming shortened V by 6 bases and J by 6 bases, and 15 bases separated the two germline ends. CDR3 DNA sequence: TGTGCCAGCAGCGCCCTGGGGACGGGTAATTCACCCCTCCACTTT. It codes for CASSALGTGNSPLHF.

This clonotype was detected many times. J is TRBJ2-7 and V is TRBV20-1; D ambiguous. The germline V and J ends were trimmed by 3 bases and 0 bases, with 9 bases remaining between them. Germline V gene lookup returns CDR1 DFQATT and CDR2 SNEGSKA (reference sequence). This CDR3 comprises 13 residues. The CDR3 nucleotides are TGCAGTGCTAGGAGACTGATCTCCTACGAGCAGTACTTC. Protein product: CSARRLISYEQYF.

This clonotype was picked up a small number of times. The V call is TRBV7-2, the J call TRBJ2-5; TRBD2 matches 8 bases. The CDR3 runs 15 residues. Germline CDR1 SGHTA, CDR2 FQGNSA. Losses at the gene ends were 5 bases for V and 0 bases for J; bases not matched to a gene: 5. The CDR3 loop reads CASSPQRGNQETQYF. DNA of the CDR3: TGTGCCAGCAGCCCGCAGCGGGGGAACCAAGAGACCCAGTACTTC.

There are many counts of this clonotype. The gene calls are TRBV7-9 and TRBJ2-1; TRBD2 aligns across 8 bases. Losses at the gene ends were 4 bases for V and 0 bases for J; bases not matched to a gene: 2. Germline V gene data show CDR1 as SEHNR and CDR2 as FQNEAQ (reference sequence). This CDR3 comprises 15 residues. The CDR3 sequence is CASSSGTSSYNEQFF. The DNA for the CDR3 is TGTGCCAGCAGCTCAGGGACTAGCTCCTACAATGAGCAGTTCTTC.

This chain connects TRBV5-1 to TRBJ1-2, with D possibly TRBD1 on 5 matching bases. The CDR3 runs to 13 residues. From germline, CDR1 is SGHRS and CDR2 YFSETQ. Deletions cut 4 bases from V and 6 bases from J, with 13 bases between. CDR3 amino acids: CASSGRDYHGYTF. The CDR3 region has the DNA TGCGCCAGCAGCGGCCGGGACTACCATGGCTACACCTTC.

The chain employs TRBV28 and TRBJ2-3; no firm D call. The germline CDR1 and CDR2 sequences are MDHEN and SYDVKM. The length of the CDR3 is 13 residues. The germline V and J ends were trimmed by 3 bases and 3 bases, with 7 bases remaining between them. The CDR3 protein is CASSFGATDTQYF. In nucleotides, the CDR3 is TGTGCCAGCAGTTTTGGAGCGACAGATACGCAGTATTTT.

This clonotype was detected many times. V is TRBV28 and J is TRBJ2-1, with 13 nucleotides matching TRBD2. The junction had 19 bases not matched to a gene; V was cut back by 8 bases and J by 9 bases. Per germline, CDR1 MDHEN and CDR2 SYDVKM. This CDR3 spans 18 amino acids. CDR3 sequence (DNA): TGTGCCAGCGGTAGACAGGGGACTAGCGGGATACCTTCTGGTGAGCAGTTCTTC. Its translation is CASGRQGTSGIPSGEQFF. Using reference TRBV28 and TRBJ2-1 for the parts outside the CDR3, the full variable domain is DVKVTQSSRYLVKRTGEKVFLECVQDMDHENMFWYRQDPGLGLRLIYFSYDVKMKEKGDIPEGYSVSREKKERFSLILESASTNQTSMYLCASGRQGTSGIPSGEQFFGPGTRLTVL.

This clonotype showed up just a few times. The chain uses TRBV15 and TRBJ2-1, with a possible D match to TRBD1 (5 bases). The V end lost 3 bases, the J end lost 4 bases, and 10 bases lay between the germline ends. This CDR3 region has 14 residues. Per the germline V gene, CDR1 is LNHNV and CDR2 is YYDKDF (reference sequence). CDR3 in DNA: TGTGCCACCAGCAGTCAGGGATCGTACAATGAGCAGTTCTTC. Translating gives CATSSQGSYNEQFF.

This chain joins TRBV2 and TRBJ1-1, with D maybe TRBD1 (5 bases). CDR1 is SNHLY and CDR2 is FYNNEI in the germline V gene. The CDR3 totals 13 residues. Deletions cut 2 bases from V and 11 bases from J, with 15 bases between. The CDR3 spells CASSERGRPGAFF. In DNA, the CDR3 is TGTGCCAGCAGTGAAAGGGGAAGGCCCGGGGCTTTCTTT.

There are many counts of this clonotype. The chain combines TRBV20-1 with TRBJ2-7, with 9 bases matching TRBD1. Germline lookup yields CDR1 DFQATT and CDR2 SNEGSKA (reference sequence). The CDR3 contains 13 residues. Trimming cost V 6 bases and J 3 bases; bases outside gene matches: 6. The CDR3 is CSATGQGYYEQYF. The CDR3 nucleotides read TGCAGTGCCACGGGACAGGGTTACTACGAGCAGTACTTC.

This clonotype was detected only a few times. This chain joins TRBV19 and TRBJ2-3; D remains unclear. This CDR3 is built from 16 residues. Trimming took 4 bases from V and 2 from J, leaving 16 bases between them. CDR1 and CDR2 (germline): LNHDA, SQIVND (reference sequence). The CDR3 protein is CASSRSRNLFTDTQYF. In nucleotides, the CDR3 is TGTGCCAGTAGTAGATCTCGGAACCTCTTCACAGATACGCAGTATTTT.

Ten or more counts support this clonotype. The V gene is TRBV5-1, the J gene TRBJ1-1; D unresolved. Germline V gene lookup returns CDR1 SGHRS and CDR2 YFSETQ. This CDR3 comprises 15 residues. V lost 2 bases and J lost 0, with 11 bases in between. The CDR3 DNA is TGCGCCAGCAGCTTTGGGTACAGTCTGAACACTGAAGCTTTCTTT. Its protein product is CASSFGYSLNTEAFF.